This TCR beta chain appears in the sequencing data of a study of a mutant IDH1 vaccine in newly diagnosed glioma. Time point defined: baseline, week 1 (first vaccination visit). Treatment described: pre-vaccination baseline after standard-of-care therapy. Profiled with immunoSEQ multiplex PCR; TCRdb holds only in-frame clones, not every one. The sample records over 80,000 clones, about 87% being singletons. Here the sequenced sample was PBMCs, taken from a glioma patient treated with radiotherapy, temozolomide or both. The sequence came from a woman between 45 and 60 years old with glioma.

This CDR3 reads CASSYRGGNQPQHF. DNA of the CDR3: TGTGCCAGCAGTTACAGGGGTGGAAATCAGCCCCAGCATTTT. The rearrangement links TRBV6-5 to TRBJ1-5; D may be TRBD1 (5 bases). The germline V and J ends were trimmed by 2 bases and 4 bases, with 9 bases remaining between them. The CDR3 is 14 residues long. In germline, CDR1 is MNHEY, CDR2 SVGAGI.